The rows below give T cell receptor beta chains drawn from one sample of a study of T cells in Graves' hyperthyroidism and ophthalmopathy. TCRdb re-derived calls from the multiplex PCR reads in MiXCR, one entry per CDR3 protein. The sample consists of 540,000 or so distinct CDR3 sequences, roughly 46% of them appearing once. Sequenced material: peripheral blood or thyroid tissue (not recorded which). These receptors were taken from an adult woman with Graves' disease, either hyperthyroidism or ophthalmopathy (not recorded which). Both conserved end residues are part of each CDR3. A D gene is named only where the DNA matches it firmly. The size of a clone is reported for some rows only, either as once, few or many, or as a class for expanded clones.

j_call: TRBJ2-7
d_call: -
v_call: TRBV28
clone_size: -
cdr3_aa: CASSLNPGSFSSYEQYF
cdr3_nt: TGTGCCAGCAGCTTAAACCCCGGGTCTTTCTCGTCCTACGAGCAGTACTTC

j_call: TRBJ1-2
d_call: -
v_call: TRBV12-3/TRBV12-4
clone_size: many
cdr3_aa: CASTSTEAGGYTF
cdr3_nt: TGTGCCAGCACCTCGACCGAAGCCGGTGGCTACACCTTC

j_call: TRBJ1-6
d_call: -
v_call: TRBV7-8
clone_size: few
cdr3_aa: CASSTTSFDSPLHF
cdr3_nt: TGTGCCAGCAGCACAACTAGCTTTGATTCACCCCTCCACTTT

j_call: TRBJ2-2
d_call: -
v_call: TRBV2
clone_size: -
cdr3_aa: CASSPTAAGGGELFF
cdr3_nt: TGTGCCAGCAGCCCCACGGCTGCCGGGGGCGGGGAGCTGTTTTTT

j_call: TRBJ2-7
d_call: -
v_call: TRBV7-9
clone_size: -
cdr3_aa: CASSQGQDSYYEQYF
cdr3_nt: TGCGCCAGCAGCCAAGGTCAAGACTCATACTACGAGCAGTACTTC

j_call: TRBJ1-1
d_call: -
v_call: TRBV5-1
clone_size: many
cdr3_aa: CASSSTTEAFF
cdr3_nt: TGCGCCAGCAGCTCGACGACTGAAGCTTTCTTT

j_call: TRBJ1-3
d_call: TRBD1
v_call: TRBV12-3/TRBV12-4
clone_size: many
cdr3_aa: CASSKTGYGTGNTIYF
cdr3_nt: TGTGCCAGCAGTAAGACAGGGTACGGAACTGGAAACACCATATATTTT

j_call: TRBJ1-5
d_call: TRBD1
v_call: TRBV7-2
clone_size: -
cdr3_aa: CASSPQGRYQPQHF
cdr3_nt: TGTGCCAGCAGTCCACAGGGGAGGTATCAGCCCCAGCATTTT

j_call: TRBJ1-6
d_call: TRBD1
v_call: TRBV7-2
clone_size: -
cdr3_aa: CASSGGQGFNSPLHF
cdr3_nt: TGTGCCAGCAGCGGCGGACAGGGGTTTAATTCACCCCTCCACTTT

j_call: TRBJ2-2
d_call: -
v_call: TRBV2
clone_size: many
cdr3_aa: CASSALASTGELFF
cdr3_nt: TGTGCCAGCAGTGCCCTAGCGTCAACCGGGGAGCTGTTTTTT

j_call: TRBJ2-7
d_call: -
v_call: TRBV10-1
clone_size: -
cdr3_aa: CASSEPSLAASSYEQYF
cdr3_nt: TGCGCCAGCAGTGAGCCCTCATTAGCGGCGAGCTCCTACGAGCAGTACTTC

j_call: TRBJ2-5
d_call: TRBD2
v_call: TRBV4-3
clone_size: -
cdr3_aa: CASSQDQLAGVETQYF
cdr3_nt: TGCGCCAGCAGCCAAGATCAGCTAGCGGGAGTAGAGACCCAGTACTTC

j_call: TRBJ1-1
d_call: -
v_call: TRBV19
clone_size: -
cdr3_aa: CARRGGVEWNENTEAFF
cdr3_nt: TGTGCTAGAAGAGGCGGGGTAGAATGGAACGAGAACACTGAAGCTTTCTTT

j_call: TRBJ2-7
d_call: -
v_call: TRBV15
clone_size: -
cdr3_aa: CATTKGGYEQYF
cdr3_nt: TGTGCCACCACGAAGGGAGGTTACGAGCAGTACTTC

j_call: TRBJ2-7
d_call: -
v_call: TRBV7-6
clone_size: few
cdr3_aa: CASSLSFGGEQYF
cdr3_nt: TGTGCCAGCAGCTTAAGTTTCGGAGGCGAGCAGTACTTC

j_call: TRBJ1-3
d_call: TRBD1
v_call: TRBV19
clone_size: many
cdr3_aa: CASSDIRGRGDTIYF
cdr3_nt: TGTGCCAGTAGCGACATCAGGGGGCGCGGAGACACCATATATTTT

j_call: TRBJ1-1
d_call: TRBD1
v_call: TRBV5-1
clone_size: many
cdr3_aa: CASSLVEGGGSQAFF
cdr3_nt: TGCGCCAGCAGCTTGGTTGAAGGGGGCGGAAGCCAAGCTTTCTTT

j_call: TRBJ2-5
d_call: -
v_call: TRBV5-5
clone_size: -
cdr3_aa: CASSRRQVGETQYF
cdr3_nt: TGTGCCAGCAGCCGTCGCCAAGTGGGAGAGACCCAGTACTTC

j_call: TRBJ1-1
d_call: TRBD1
v_call: TRBV10-3
clone_size: many
cdr3_aa: CATNRGLGNTEAFF
cdr3_nt: TGTGCCACGAACAGGGGGCTTGGAAACACTGAAGCTTTCTTT

j_call: TRBJ2-7
d_call: -
v_call: TRBV13
clone_size: many
cdr3_aa: CASSLGTGQGYYEQYF
cdr3_nt: TGTGCCAGCAGCTTAGGGACTGGTCAGGGGTACTACGAGCAGTACTTC